This entry concerns a single T cell receptor beta chain. Antigen: not known. Per germline, CDR1 KGHDR and CDR2 SFDVKD. V was pared by 0 bases and J by 5 bases, with 15 bases of the junction left unmatched. This CDR3 has 18 residues. The data derive from a study of T cell responses to AZD1222 COVID-19 vaccine. Study results and caveats: Most donors were white British, females outnumbered males, and clonal diversity was possibly underestimated.

Generated by immunoSEQ multiplex PCR, the TCRdb table keeps only in-frame clones and is missing some. Counted here are some 170,000 clones, about 87% occurring once; the ten biggest clones make up about 4.3%. The sample consisted of peripheral blood, taken 28 days after the second dose of the MenACWY control vaccine. The rearrangement joins TRBV24-1 to TRBJ2-7; the match to TRBD2 covers 7 bases. This sequence was found in an adult who received the MenACWY meningococcal vaccine as a control. This chain's CDR3 is CATSDLQLVAGDRNEQYF. DNA of the CDR3: TGTGCCACCAGTGATTTGCAGCTCGTGGCGGGAGATCGGAACGAGCAGTACTTC.